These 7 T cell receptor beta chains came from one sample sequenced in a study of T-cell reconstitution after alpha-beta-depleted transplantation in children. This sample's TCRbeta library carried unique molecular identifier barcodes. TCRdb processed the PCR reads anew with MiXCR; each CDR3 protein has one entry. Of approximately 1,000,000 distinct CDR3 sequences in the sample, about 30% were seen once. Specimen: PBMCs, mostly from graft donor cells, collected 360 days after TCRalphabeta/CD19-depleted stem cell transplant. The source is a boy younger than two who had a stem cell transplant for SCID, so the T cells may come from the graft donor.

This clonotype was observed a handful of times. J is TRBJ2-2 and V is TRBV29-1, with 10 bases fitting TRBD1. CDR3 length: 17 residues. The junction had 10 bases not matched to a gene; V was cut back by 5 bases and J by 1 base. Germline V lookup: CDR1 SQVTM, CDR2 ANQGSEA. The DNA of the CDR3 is TGCAGCGTTACCGGGACAGGGGATATCCGGAACACCGGGGAGCTGTTTTTT. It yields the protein CSVTGTGDIRNTGELFF.

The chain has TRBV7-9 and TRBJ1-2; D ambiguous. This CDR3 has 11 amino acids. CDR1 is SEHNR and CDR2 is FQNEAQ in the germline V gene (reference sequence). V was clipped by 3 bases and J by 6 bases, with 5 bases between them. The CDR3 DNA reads TGTGCCAGCAGCTTCATGGATGGCTACACCTTC. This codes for CASSFMDGYTF.

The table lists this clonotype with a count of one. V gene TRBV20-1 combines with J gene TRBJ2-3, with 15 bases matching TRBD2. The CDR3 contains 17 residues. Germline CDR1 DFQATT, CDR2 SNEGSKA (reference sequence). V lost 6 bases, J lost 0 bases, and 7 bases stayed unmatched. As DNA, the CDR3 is TGCAGTGCCCTCGGACTAGCGGGGGGGTTAAGCACAGATACGCAGTATTTT. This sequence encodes CSALGLAGGLSTDTQYF.

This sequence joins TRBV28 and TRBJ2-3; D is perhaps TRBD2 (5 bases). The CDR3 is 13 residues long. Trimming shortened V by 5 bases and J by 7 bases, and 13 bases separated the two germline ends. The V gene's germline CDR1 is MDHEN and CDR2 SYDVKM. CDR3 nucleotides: TGTGCCAGCAGTCCAGGACTCGGGAATACGCAGTATTTT. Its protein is CASSPGLGNTQYF. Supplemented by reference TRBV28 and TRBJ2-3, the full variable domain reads DVKVTQSSRYLVKRTGEKVFLECVQDMDHENMFWYRQDPGLGLRLIYFSYDVKMKEKGDIPEGYSVSREKKERFSLILESASTNQTSMYLCASSPGLGNTQYFGPGTRLTVL.

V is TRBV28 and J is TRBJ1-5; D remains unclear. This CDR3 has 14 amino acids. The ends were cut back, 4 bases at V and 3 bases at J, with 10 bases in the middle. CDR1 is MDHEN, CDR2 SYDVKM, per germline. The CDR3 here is CASSSHQVNQPQHF. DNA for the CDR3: TGTGCCAGCAGTTCCCACCAGGTCAATCAGCCCCAGCATTTT.

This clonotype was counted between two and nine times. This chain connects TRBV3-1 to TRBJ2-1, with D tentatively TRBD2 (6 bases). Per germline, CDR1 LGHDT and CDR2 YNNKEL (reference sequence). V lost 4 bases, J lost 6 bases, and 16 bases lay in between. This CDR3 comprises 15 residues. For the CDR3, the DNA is TGTGCCAGCAGCCTCCCGGGACTCGCCCCCAATGAGCAGTTCTTC. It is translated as CASSLPGLAPNEQFF.

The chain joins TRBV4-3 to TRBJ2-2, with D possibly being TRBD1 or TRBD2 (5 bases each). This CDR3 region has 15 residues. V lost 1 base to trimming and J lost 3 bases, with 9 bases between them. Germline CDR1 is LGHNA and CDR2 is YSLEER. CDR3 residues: CASSQVGEYTGELFF. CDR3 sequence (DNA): TGCGCCAGCAGCCAAGTGGGGGAGTACACCGGGGAGCTGTTTTTT.